These 32 T cell receptor beta chains originate from one sample sequenced in a study of blood T cell repertoires in COVID-19 (dated by TCRdb to about 2020). Libraries came from the immunoSEQ multiplex PCR assay. TCRdb limited this immuneACCESS table to in-frame rearrangements with V and J called. A share of clones is missing; checked studies link under half to unresolved V genes, and the rest is unexplained. The sample data list about 20,000 clones, and about 85% of these were observed just once. More than 25% of the sample belongs to the ten largest clones. Sequences were obtained from peripheral blood. Receptors were obtained from a human donor with active COVID-19. The donor label of this sample is uncertain.

The chain couples TRBV29-1 to TRBJ1-4, with D possibly matching TRBD1 (6 bases). V dropped 7 bases and J dropped 5 bases, with 14 bases sitting between them. Germline V CDR1 and CDR2: SQVTM, ANQGSEA. This CDR3 comprises 13 residues. As DNA, the CDR3 is TGCAGCGCCGCGGACAGAATAAATGAAAAACTGTTTTTT. Residues: CSAADRINEKLFF.

V gene TRBV6-5 combines with J gene TRBJ1-1; 7 nucleotides line up with TRBD1. This CDR3 is built from 14 residues. The germline gives CDR1 MNHEY, CDR2 SVGAGI. The V segment lost 10 bases and the J segment 6 bases; nucleotides outside the gene matches: 14. The CDR3 here is CATTSGTAMAEAFF. DNA of the CDR3: TGTGCCACTACTTCCGGGACAGCGATGGCTGAAGCTTTCTTT.

This clone was counted only a few times. The chain joins TRBV30 to TRBJ2-7; 7 bases map to TRBD1. The CDR3 length is 14 residues. V lost 2 bases to trimming and J lost 2 bases; unmatched junction nucleotides: 6. Looked up from germline, CDR1 is GTSNPN and CDR2 is SVGIG (reference sequence). DNA of the CDR3: TGTGCCTGGAGTCCGACGGACAGGACCTACGAGCAGTACTTC. Its protein product is CAWSPTDRTYEQYF.

The chain has TRBV19 and TRBJ1-1, with TRBD1 identical over 7 bases. Germline V gene data show CDR1 as LNHDA and CDR2 as SQIVND (reference sequence). Trimming removed 9 bases from V and 4 bases from J; junction bases left unmatched: 8. The CDR3 spans 13 residues. The CDR3 protein is CASRGKGATEAFF. The CDR3 coding sequence is TGTGCCAGCCGTGGGAAGGGGGCCACTGAAGCTTTCTTT. The full variable domain, in which reference TRBV19 and TRBJ1-1 provide the parts outside the CDR3, is DGGITQSPKYLFRKEGQNVTLSCEQNLNHDAMYWYRQDPGQGLRLIYYSQIVNDFQKGDIAEGYSVSREKKESFPLTVTSAQKNPTAFYLCASRGKGATEAFFGQGTRLTVV.

CDR3 DNA: TGTGCCAGCAGTTACATGCGGCCAGGAGGCTACAATGAGCAGTTCTTC. Protein sequence: CASSYMRPGGYNEQFF. The rearrangement links TRBV6-5 to TRBJ2-1, with a tentative D call TRBD2 (5 bases). Between the trimmed V and J ends, which lost 2 bases and 3 bases, there was a span of 14 bases. There are 16 residues in the CDR3. Per germline, CDR1 MNHEY and CDR2 SVGAGI.

V usage is TRBV6-2 or TRBV6-3 and J usage is TRBJ2-7; D is unresolved. The CDR3 contains 13 residues. Germline V gives CDR1 MNHEY, CDR2 SVGEGT. V lost 3 bases to trimming and J lost 7 bases, with 13 bases between them. The CDR3 DNA is TGTGCCAGCAGTTATCAGGTCCCTGGGGAGCAGTACTTC. Its protein product is CASSYQVPGEQYF.

CDR3 in amino acids: CASSRRQSAEAFF. DNA of the CDR3: TGTGCCAGCAGCCGTCGGCAGAGCGCTGAAGCTTTCTTT. The J gene is TRBJ1-1, the V gene TRBV2; no clear D gene. The germline gives CDR1 SNHLY, CDR2 FYNNEI. V gave up 6 bases and J gave up 6 bases, with 14 bases separating them. This CDR3 is built from 13 residues. Combining the CDR3 with reference TRBV2 and TRBJ1-1 gives the whole variable domain EPEVTQTPSHQVTQMGQEVILRCVPISNHLYFYWYRQILGQKVEFLVSFYNNEISEKSEIFDDQFSVERPDGSNFTLKIRSTKLEDSAMYFCASSRRQSAEAFFGQGTRLTVV.

The gene calls are TRBV5-1 and TRBJ1-2, with a possible D match to TRBD1 (5 bases). The CDR3 covers 15 residues. The V gene's germline CDR1 is SGHRS and CDR2 YFSETQ. V was shortened by 7 bases and J by 0 bases, with 16 bases between the two germline ends. CDR3 protein: CASAPRSGANYGYTF. The DNA for the CDR3 is TGCGCCAGCGCCCCGCGGTCGGGGGCTAACTATGGCTACACCTTC. The full variable domain, in which reference TRBV5-1 and TRBJ1-2 provide the parts outside the CDR3, is KAGVTQTPRYLIKTRGQQVTLSCSPISGHRSVSWYQQTPGQGLQFLFEYFSETQRNKGNFPGRFSGRQFSNSRSEMNVSTLELGDSALYLCASAPRSGANYGYTFGSGTRLTVV.

J is TRBJ2-2 and V is TRBV5-4; 12 bases line up with TRBD2. V trimming: 4 bases; J trimming: 3 bases; junction bases outside the gene matches: 7. This CDR3 is 17 amino acids long. Germline V lookup: CDR1 SGHNT, CDR2 YYREEE (reference sequence). The CDR3 loop reads CASSLGLAGPDTGELFF. The CDR3, as DNA: TGTGCCAGCAGCCTGGGACTAGCGGGCCCGGACACCGGGGAGCTGTTTTTT.

This chain joins TRBV28 and TRBJ1-1; TRBD1 matches at 7 bases. Germline values: CDR1 MDHEN, CDR2 SYDVKM. J lost 3 bases, V lost 9 bases, and 7 bases had no gene match. The CDR3 totals 13 residues. The DNA of the CDR3 is TGTGCCAGTAACAGGGGACGGGACACTGAAGCTTTCTTT. It codes for CASNRGRDTEAFF. Based on the CDR3 plus reference TRBV28 and TRBJ1-1, the full variable domain is DVKVTQSSRYLVKRTGEKVFLECVQDMDHENMFWYRQDPGLGLRLIYFSYDVKMKEKGDIPEGYSVSREKKERFSLILESASTNQTSMYLCASNRGRDTEAFFGQGTRLTVV.

The CDR3 sequence is CASSPDTYNQPQHF. The CDR3 nucleotides read TGTGCCAGCAGCCCCGACACCTACAATCAGCCCCAGCATTTT. The chain joins TRBV7-9 to TRBJ1-5, with D hard to call. Germline V gives CDR1 SEHNR, CDR2 FQNEAQ (reference sequence). The V end was cut by 5 bases, the J end by 3 bases, with 11 bases between. This CDR3 is built from 14 residues.

This clone has only a few counts. V is TRBV2 and J is TRBJ2-7; no clear D. The germline V gene has CDR1 SNHLY and CDR2 FYNNEI. The CDR3 is made up of 13 amino acids. Trimming stripped 3 bases from V and 0 bases from J, with 6 bases between. The CDR3 sequence is CASSDSLSYEQYF. The CDR3 DNA reads TGTGCCAGCAGTGATTCTCTCTCCTACGAGCAGTACTTC. The full variable domain, its missing parts supplied by reference TRBV2 and TRBJ2-7, is EPEVTQTPSHQVTQMGQEVILRCVPISNHLYFYWYRQILGQKVEFLVSFYNNEISEKSEIFDDQFSVERPDGSNFTLKIRSTKLEDSAMYFCASSDSLSYEQYFGPGTRLTVT.

This clone was counted once. CDR3 sequence reads: CASSLYILADEQFF. Here the CDR3 DNA reads TGTGCCAGCAGCTTATATATCCTAGCAGATGAGCAGTTCTTC. The chain is built from TRBV7-8 and TRBJ2-1; D is possibly TRBD2 (5 bases). From germline, CDR1 is SGHVS and CDR2 FQNEAQ. The CDR3 consists of 14 residues. Trimming took 2 bases from V and 8 from J, leaving 13 bases between them.

The chain recombines TRBV4-2 with TRBJ2-1, with TRBD2 matching over 9 bases. Germline V CDR1 and CDR2: LGHNA, YNFKEQ. CDR3 length: 15 amino acids. After removal of 5 bases from V and 5 bases from J, the junction contained 7 bases not matched to a gene. In DNA, the CDR3 is TGTGCCAGCAGCTCTAAGGCGGGGGGGAACAATGAGCAGTTCTTC. The encoded protein is CASSSKAGGNNEQFF.

This sequence joins TRBV6-2 or TRBV6-3 and TRBJ2-3, with 12 bases identical to TRBD2. The germline V gene has CDR1 MNHEY and CDR2 SVGEGT. The CDR3 contains 15 residues. With 4 bases clipped from V and 9 bases from J, the junction kept 8 bases outside the gene matches. The CDR3 DNA reads as TGTGCCAGCAGTTCCCTCGGACTAGCGGGACGAACGCAGTATTTT. The encoded protein is CASSSLGLAGRTQYF.

The rearrangement uses TRBV7-2 and TRBJ1-2; weak D call: TRBD1 (5 bases). Germline lookup yields CDR1 SGHTA and CDR2 FQGNSA. The V end was cut by 2 bases, the J end by 8 bases, with 12 bases between. The CDR3 is 13 residues long. CDR3 amino acids: CASSLNRRRGYTF. The CDR3 DNA follows: TGTGCCAGCAGCTTAAACAGGCGACGCGGCTACACCTTC.

V is TRBV3-1 (or the pseudogene TRBV3-2) and J is TRBJ2-1, with D uncertain. V was shortened by 2 bases and J by 1 base, with 18 bases between the two germline ends. Germline values: CDR1 LGHDT, CDR2 YNNKEL (reference sequence). There are 18 residues in the CDR3. This chain's CDR3 is CASSQPTAQAGSYNEQFF. The CDR3 nucleotides are TGTGCCAGCAGCCAACCTACCGCCCAGGCCGGTTCCTACAATGAGCAGTTCTTC.

J is TRBJ1-3 and V is TRBV9; D uncertain. The CDR3 covers 16 residues. The V end was cut by 0 bases, the J end by 0 bases, with 10 bases between. In germline, CDR1 is SGDLS, CDR2 YYNGEE. In DNA form, the CDR3 reads TGTGCCAGCAGCGTAGCCCAAACGGTCTCTGGAAACACCATATATTTT. It specifies CASSVAQTVSGNTIYF.

The V gene is TRBV2, the J gene TRBJ1-5; 12 bases map to TRBD1. CDR1 is SNHLY, CDR2 FYNNEI, per germline. V lost 2 bases, J lost 7 bases, and 3 bases stayed unmatched. The CDR3 runs 15 residues. The CDR3 coding sequence is TGTGCCAGCAGTGAAAGGGACAGGGGGCACCAGCCCCAGCATTTT. The encoded protein is CASSERDRGHQPQHF.

This clone was seen just once. The CDR3 bases are TGTGCCAGCAGCTTGGATTTCAATAACTGGAACACTGAAGCTTTCTTT. Amino acid sequence: CASSLDFNNWNTEAFF. The chain has TRBV5-6 and TRBJ1-1; D unresolved. In germline, CDR1 is SGHDT, CDR2 YYEEEE. The length of the CDR3 is 16 residues. Trimming stripped 0 bases from V and 1 base from J, with 13 bases between. The full variable domain, with the rest looked up from reference TRBV5-6 and TRBJ1-1, is DAGVTQSPTHLIKTRGQQVTLRCSPKSGHDTVSWYQQALGQGPQFIFQYYEEEERQRGNFPDRFSGHQFPNYSSELNVNALLLGDSALYLCASSLDFNNWNTEAFFGQGTRLTVV.

V is TRBV2 and J is TRBJ2-7, with 8 bases identical to TRBD2. CDR3 length: 16 amino acids. Germline values: CDR1 SNHLY, CDR2 FYNNEI. The junction had 11 bases not matched to a gene; V was cut back by 5 bases and J by 2 bases. The CDR3 loop reads CASSLRTSGSAYEQYF. DNA of the CDR3: TGTGCCAGCAGTCTCAGAACTAGCGGATCTGCCTACGAGCAGTACTTC.

The chain has TRBV6-6 and TRBJ1-6; 7 bases are a match to TRBD1. V lost 2 bases, J lost 12 bases, and 10 bases stayed unmatched. CDR3 length equals 15 residues. Germline V gene sequence: CDR1 MNHNY, CDR2 SVGAGI (reference sequence). CDR3 in amino acids: CASSYPTGEMLPLHF. The CDR3 DNA sequence: TGTGCCAGCAGTTACCCTACAGGGGAGATGTTACCCCTCCACTTT.

J is TRBJ2-7 and V is TRBV4-3; TRBD1 matches 8 bases. The CDR3 has 20 amino acids. J lost 0 bases, V lost 0 bases, and 16 bases had no gene match. Germline CDR1 LGHNA, CDR2 YSLEER. The CDR3 sequence: CASSQDELGRLTGVSYEQYF. DNA of the CDR3: TGCGCCAGCAGCCAAGACGAGTTGGGCAGGCTGACAGGGGTCTCCTACGAGCAGTACTTC.

The chain has TRBV7-2 and TRBJ2-3, with TRBD2 matching 11 bases. V shed 4 bases and J 3 bases; nucleotides not matched to a gene: 6. The germline V gene has CDR1 SGHTA and CDR2 FQGNSA. The CDR3 is made up of 16 amino acids. CDR3 sequence: CASSSRLAGGTDTQYF. The CDR3 DNA is TGTGCCAGCAGCTCCCGCTTAGCGGGGGGGACAGATACGCAGTATTTT.

The chain is built from TRBV19 and TRBJ2-7, with 8 bases fitting TRBD1. Germline CDR1 reads LNHDA; CDR2 reads SQIVND (reference sequence). Losses at the gene ends were 4 bases for V and 5 bases for J; bases not matched to a gene: 10. The CDR3 has 15 amino acids. The CDR3 protein is CASSKYRGSFDEQYF. The CDR3, as DNA: TGTGCCAGTAGTAAATACAGGGGGTCCTTCGACGAGCAGTACTTC.

The chain uses TRBV7-9 and TRBJ2-1; D may be TRBD2 (5 bases). V lost 4 bases and J 9 bases, leaving 16 bases between the germline ends. Germline V gives CDR1 SEHNR, CDR2 FQNEAQ (reference sequence). The CDR3 is made up of 14 amino acids. CDR3: CASSSFQLVGEQFF. The CDR3 DNA sequence: TGTGCCAGCAGCTCCTTTCAACTAGTCGGTGAGCAGTTCTTC.

This chain links TRBV11-3 with TRBJ2-1; possible D gene TRBD1, 5 bases. The germline V and J ends were trimmed by 5 bases and 0 bases, with 20 bases remaining between them. Germline lookup yields CDR1 SGHNT and CDR2 YENEEA. The CDR3 is 18 residues long. In DNA form, the CDR3 reads TGTGCCAGCAGCGGAAGGACCAGGGCTCCAAGCTCCTACAATGAGCAGTTCTTC. This sequence encodes CASSGRTRAPSSYNEQFF.

This chain uses TRBV19 with TRBJ1-2; no reliable D call. The germline V gene encodes CDR1 LNHDA and CDR2 SQIVND (reference sequence). The CDR3 is 13 amino acids. The V end was cut by 6 bases, the J end by 2 bases, with 10 bases between. CDR3 bases: TGTGCCAGTAGCCTTACAGTCAACTATGGCTACACCTTC. This sequence encodes CASSLTVNYGYTF. The complete variable domain, with remaining parts taken from reference TRBV19 and TRBJ1-2, reads DGGITQSPKYLFRKEGQNVTLSCEQNLNHDAMYWYRQDPGQGLRLIYYSQIVNDFQKGDIAEGYSVSREKKESFPLTVTSAQKNPTAFYLCASSLTVNYGYTFGSGTRLTVV.

The genes are TRBV6-5 and TRBJ2-7; maybe TRBD2 (5 bases). Trimming cost V 5 bases and J 3 bases, with 14 bases left between them. The CDR3 length is 14 residues. Germline V gene sequence: CDR1 MNHEY, CDR2 SVGAGI. The CDR3, as DNA: TGTGCCAGCAGTCCGGACTCTCTGAGCTACGAGCAGTACTTC. Translated, it gives CASSPDSLSYEQYF.

The chain carries TRBV14 and TRBJ1-3, with D perhaps matching TRBD1 (5 bases). Germline CDR1 SGHDN, CDR2 FVKESK. The V and J ends lost 6 bases and 0 bases respectively, with 12 bases between them. CDR3 length: 15 amino acids. CDR3 sequence: CASREGTYSGNTIYF. CDR3 nucleotides: TGTGCCAGCAGGGAGGGGACCTACTCTGGAAACACCATATATTTT.

V is TRBV14 and J is TRBJ1-2, with D possibly matching TRBD1 (5 bases). The CDR3 contains 14 residues. Trimming took off 0 bases at V and 4 bases at J, with 9 bases between the two ends. Per the germline V gene, CDR1 is SGHDN and CDR2 is FVKESK. The CDR3 nucleotides read TGTGCCAGCAGCCAAGATCAGGGTATCTATGGCTACACCTTC. Amino acid sequence: CASSQDQGIYGYTF.

The V call is TRBV6-6, the J call TRBJ2-7, with 7 positions matching TRBD1. V lost 8 bases, J lost 0 bases, and 1 base stayed unmatched. Germline V gene data show CDR1 as MNHNY and CDR2 as SVGAGI (reference sequence). This CDR3 has 12 amino acids. For the CDR3, the DNA is TGTGCCAGCGGGACAGCCTCCTACGAGCAGTACTTC. This gives the protein CASGTASYEQYF.